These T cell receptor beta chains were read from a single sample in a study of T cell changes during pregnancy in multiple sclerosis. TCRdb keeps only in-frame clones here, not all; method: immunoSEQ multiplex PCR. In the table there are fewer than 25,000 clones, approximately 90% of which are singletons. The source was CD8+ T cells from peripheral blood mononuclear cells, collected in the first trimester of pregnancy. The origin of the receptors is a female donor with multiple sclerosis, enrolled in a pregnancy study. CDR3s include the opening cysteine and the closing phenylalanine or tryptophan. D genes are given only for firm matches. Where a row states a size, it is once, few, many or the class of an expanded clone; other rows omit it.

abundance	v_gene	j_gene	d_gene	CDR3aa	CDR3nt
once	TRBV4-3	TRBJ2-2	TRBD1	CASSQRTGAGELFF	TGCGCCAGCAGCCAAAGGACAGGTGCGGGGGAGCTGTTTTTT
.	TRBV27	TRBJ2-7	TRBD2	CASSLGTSGGYEQYF	TGTGCCAGCAGTTTAGGGACTAGCGGGGGCTACGAGCAGTACTTC
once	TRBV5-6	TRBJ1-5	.	CASSLVKDSHSGNQPQHF	TGTGCCAGCAGCTTGGTGAAAGACAGCCATTCCGGCAATCAGCCCCAGCATTTT
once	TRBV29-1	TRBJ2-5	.	CSVELTLQETQYF	TGCAGCGTTGAATTGACTCTCCAAGAGACCCAGTACTTC
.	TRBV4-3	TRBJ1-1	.	CASRQHGNTEAFF	TGCGCCAGTCGACAGCATGGGAACACTGAAGCTTTCTTT
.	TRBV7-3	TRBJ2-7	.	CASSPGLGTYEQYF	TGTGCCAGCAGCCCGGGACTCGGCACCTACGAGCAGTACTTC
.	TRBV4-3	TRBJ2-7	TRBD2	CASSQALAGVGVDEQYF	TGCGCCAGCAGCCAAGCCCTAGCGGGAGTAGGGGTCGACGAGCAGTACTTC
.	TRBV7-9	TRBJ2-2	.	CASSPQRDTGELFF	TGTGCCAGCAGCCCGCAGCGGGACACCGGGGAGCTGTTTTTT
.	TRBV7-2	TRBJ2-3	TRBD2	CASSLVVAGGPTDTQYF	TGTGCCAGCAGCTTAGTTGTAGCGGGAGGGCCCACAGATACGCAGTATTTT
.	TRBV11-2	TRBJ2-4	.	CASSSPRYLNIQYF	TGTGCCAGCAGCTCACCACGGTATCTGAACATTCAGTACTTC
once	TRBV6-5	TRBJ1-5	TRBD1	CASSHPGGWQPQHF	TGTGCCAGCAGTCACCCAGGGGGTTGGCAGCCCCAGCATTTT
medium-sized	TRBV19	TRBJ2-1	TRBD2	CASSIELAGDYEQFF	TGTGCCAGTAGTATCGAACTAGCGGGAGATTATGAGCAGTTCTTC